Reported below is one T cell receptor beta chain. J was trimmed by 4 bases and V by 0 bases; bases with no gene match: 8. The CDR3 covers 16 residues. The germline V gene has CDR1 SGHAT and CDR2 FQNNGV. Generated by immunoSEQ multiplex PCR, the TCRdb table keeps only in-frame clones and is missing some. Among about 75,000 clones listed, 75% to 95% were seen once. This record comes from a study of T cell changes during pregnancy in multiple sclerosis. V is TRBV11-2 and J is TRBJ2-5; 7 nucleotides match TRBD1. This TCR derives from a female donor with multiple sclerosis, enrolled in a pregnancy study. This sample comprised CD4+ T cells from peripheral blood mononuclear cells, obtained before pregnancy. The CDR3 bases are TGTGCCAGCAGCTTAGATTTTAGACAGGGCGGAGAGACCCAGTACTTC. Its translation: CASSLDFRQGGETQYF. Full variable domain (rest looked up from reference TRBV11-2 and TRBJ2-5): EAGVAQSPRYKIIEKRQSVAFWCNPISGHATLYWYQQILGQGPKLLIQFQNNGVVDDSQLPKDRFSAERLKGVDSTLKIQPAKLEDSAVYLCASSLDFRQGGETQYFGPGTRLLVL.